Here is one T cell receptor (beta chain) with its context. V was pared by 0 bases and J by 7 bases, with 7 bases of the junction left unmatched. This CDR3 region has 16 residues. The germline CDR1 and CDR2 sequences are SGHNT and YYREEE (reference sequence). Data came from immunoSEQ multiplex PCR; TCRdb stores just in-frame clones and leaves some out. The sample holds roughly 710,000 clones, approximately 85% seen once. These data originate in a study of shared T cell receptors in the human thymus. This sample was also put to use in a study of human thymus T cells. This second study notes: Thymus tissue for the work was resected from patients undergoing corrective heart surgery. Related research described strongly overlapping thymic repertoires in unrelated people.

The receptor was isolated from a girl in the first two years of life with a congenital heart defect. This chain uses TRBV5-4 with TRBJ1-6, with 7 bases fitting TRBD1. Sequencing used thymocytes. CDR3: CASSLGQGVSNSPLHF. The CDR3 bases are TGTGCCAGCAGCTTGGGGCAGGGGGTCTCCAATTCACCCCTCCACTTT.